A single sample gave rise to the 18 T cell receptor beta chains below, sequenced in a study of CD8 T cells in Susac syndrome. An amount of RNA that ranged from roughly 0.5 to 1 ug was reverse transcribed with random hexamers. TCRdb re-called the immunoSEQ multiplex PCR reads with MiXCR, one entry per CDR3 protein. The table includes about 120,000 distinct CDR3 sequences, about 95% detected once. The sequencing sample was made of CD8+ T cells from PBMCs. The receptors stem from a human donor with Susac syndrome.

The gene calls are TRBV15 and TRBJ1-2, with 10 bases that match TRBD1. The CDR3 sequence is 15 residues long. Germline CDR1 is LNHNV and CDR2 is YYDKDF (reference sequence). Losses at the gene ends were 0 bases for V and 8 bases for J; bases not matched to a gene: 6. This chain's CDR3 is CATSRDRQGAGGYTF. The CDR3 DNA is TGTGCCACCAGCAGAGATCGACAGGGGGCAGGAGGCTACACCTTC.

The chain recombines TRBV20-1 with TRBJ1-1; TRBD1 might be the D (5 bases). Germline V gives CDR1 DFQATT, CDR2 SNEGSKA (reference sequence). Between the trimmed V and J ends, which lost 0 bases and 4 bases, there was a span of 15 bases. This CDR3 has 15 residues. The DNA of the CDR3 is TGCAGTGCTAGAGATGGGGAGAGGGGAAGCACTGAAGCTTTCTTT. This encodes CSARDGERGSTEAFF.

The chain has TRBV6-6 and TRBJ2-2; D not resolved. The CDR3 is made up of 13 amino acids. CDR1 and CDR2 from the germline V gene are MNHNY and SVGAGI (reference sequence). The germline V and J ends were trimmed by 6 bases and 8 bases, with 13 bases remaining between them. The CDR3 reads CASSRLPGGELFF. The CDR3 bases are TGTGCCAGCAGCCGCCTTCCGGGTGGGGAGCTGTTTTTT.

The chain carries TRBV6-4 and TRBJ2-1; TRBD2 matches at 10 bases. The CDR3 spans 14 residues. Unmatched junction bases numbered 8, after V lost 10 bases and J lost 5 bases. Per the germline V gene, CDR1 is MRHNA and CDR2 is SNTAGT. The CDR3 sequence is CATALAGEHNEQFF. CDR3 coding DNA: TGTGCCACCGCCCTAGCGGGGGAGCACAATGAGCAGTTCTTC.

This rearrangement joins TRBV30 to TRBJ2-2, with unresolved D. Trimming took off 5 bases at V and 8 bases at J, with 9 bases between the two ends. The germline V gene has CDR1 GTSNPN and CDR2 SVGIG (reference sequence). CDR3 size: 11 residues. In DNA, the CDR3 is TGTGCCTGGGATGTTGATGGGGAGCTGTTTTTT. The encoded protein is CAWDVDGELFF.

The CDR3 DNA sequence: TGTGCCAGCAGCCAGATTCAAGAGACCCAGTACTTC. Translating gives CASSQIQETQYF. The chain links TRBV11-1 to TRBJ2-5; no clear D. This CDR3 region has 12 residues. V lost 5 bases and J lost 2, with 6 bases in between. CDR1 and CDR2 from the germline V gene are SGHAT and FQDESV (reference sequence).

The gene calls are TRBV20-1 and TRBJ2-1; 7 bases are shared with TRBD1. CDR1 is DFQATT and CDR2 is SNEGSKA in the germline V gene (reference sequence). The CDR3 consists of 16 residues. V lost 6 bases to trimming and J lost 4 bases; unmatched junction nucleotides: 15. The CDR3 is CSAPGRGRGQYNEQFF. The CDR3 bases are TGCAGTGCCCCGGGCAGGGGGAGAGGCCAATACAATGAGCAGTTCTTC.

V gene TRBV6-5 combines with J gene TRBJ2-7; 8 bases fit TRBD1. Germline assignment: CDR1 MNHEY and CDR2 SVGAGI. V lost 5 bases and J lost 5; bases outside the gene matches: 5. CDR3 length: 13 residues. Written as DNA, the CDR3 is TGTGCCAGCAGTCAGACAGGGGTCCACGAGCAGTACTTC. Translated: CASSQTGVHEQYF.

The rearrangement joins TRBV12-3 or TRBV12-4 to TRBJ1-1, with 9 bases lining up with TRBD1. The V and J ends lost 4 bases and 5 bases, in that order; junction bases with no gene match: 5. This CDR3 spans 14 amino acids. CDR3 amino acids: CASSSGTGWTEAFF. CDR3 nucleotide sequence: TGTGCCAGCAGTTCCGGGACAGGGTGGACTGAAGCTTTCTTT.

The V and J genes are TRBV13 and TRBJ1-5, with 8 bases fitting TRBD1. The germline V gene encodes CDR1 PRHDT and CDR2 FYEKMQ (reference sequence). Trimming at V came to 6 bases and at J to 5 bases, leaving 6 bases not matched to a gene. The CDR3 has 14 amino acids. This CDR3 reads CASSYRGGYQPQHF. CDR3 sequence (DNA): TGTGCCAGCAGTTACAGGGGGGGATATCAGCCCCAGCATTTT.

This clonotype was picked up one time. V is TRBV23-1 and J is TRBJ1-1; the D gene is possibly TRBD1 (6 bases). TRBV23-1 is an ORF, with its function uncertain. Trimming removed 0 bases from V and 4 bases from J, with 15 bases in between. The CDR3 totals 16 residues. DNA of the CDR3: TGCGCCAGCAGTCAATCGTTCGGGGGCTGTTGCACTGAAGCTTTCTTT. Translating gives CASSQSFGGCCTEAFF.

The chain recombines TRBV29-1 with TRBJ2-7, with 7 positions matching TRBD2. Germline values: CDR1 SQVTM, CDR2 ANQGSEA. This CDR3 has 12 residues. V shed 4 bases, J shed 6 bases, and the junction held 6 bases outside the gene matches. Written as DNA, the CDR3 is TGCAGCGTTGGGGGCACGGGGGGCGAGCAGTACTTC. Translating gives CSVGGTGGEQYF.

The chain has TRBV2 and TRBJ1-5; D remains ambiguous. V lost 1 base and J lost 0, with 7 bases in between. In germline, CDR1 is SNHLY, CDR2 FYNNEI. This CDR3 comprises 15 residues. The CDR3 loop is CASSEGQNSNQPQHF. The CDR3 coding sequence is TGTGCCAGCAGTGAAGGCCAGAATAGCAATCAGCCCCAGCATTTT. Full variable domain (rest looked up from reference TRBV2 and TRBJ1-5): EPEVTQTPSHQVTQMGQEVILRCVPISNHLYFYWYRQILGQKVEFLVSFYNNEISEKSEIFDDQFSVERPDGSNFTLKIRSTKLEDSAMYFCASSEGQNSNQPQHFGDGTRLSIL.

The V call is TRBV30, the J call TRBJ1-2; 7 bases line up with TRBD1. The V and J ends lost 4 bases and 0 bases, in that order; junction bases with no gene match: 14. Germline V gene lookup returns CDR1 GTSNPN and CDR2 SVGIG (reference sequence). The CDR3 consists of 17 residues. CDR3 nucleotide sequence: TGTGCCTGGACCCCCATCGACAGGGCCGGCCCTAACTATGGCTACACCTTC. Translating gives CAWTPIDRAGPNYGYTF.

This clonotype showed up just once. V gene TRBV4-3 combines with J gene TRBJ2-7; D unresolved. Looked up from germline, CDR1 is LGHNA and CDR2 is YSLEER. Trimming stripped 2 bases from V and 6 bases from J, with 20 bases between. The CDR3 covers 16 residues. CDR3 sequence reads: CASSQKEREITSEQYF. CDR3 sequence (DNA): TGCGCCAGCAGCCAAAAAGAAAGGGAAATAACGTCCGAGCAGTACTTC.

The chain recombines TRBV7-9 with TRBJ2-7; 7 positions agree with TRBD2. CDR3 length: 13 residues. J was trimmed by 4 bases and V by 1 base; bases with no gene match: 1. Germline CDR1 reads SEHNR; CDR2 reads FQNEAQ (reference sequence). The CDR3, as DNA: TGTGCCAGCAGCTTAGACGGGGGGTACGAGCAGTACTTC. Translating it yields CASSLDGGYEQYF.

The chain has TRBV28 and TRBJ2-5; D might be TRBD2 (6 bases). Germline V gene sequence: CDR1 MDHEN, CDR2 SYDVKM. V gave up 5 bases and J gave up 6 bases, with 16 bases separating them. CDR3 length equals 14 residues. The CDR3 region is CASSITGEVKTQYF. The CDR3 DNA reads as TGTGCCAGCAGTATTACGGGGGAGGTAAAGACCCAGTACTTC.

The chain uses TRBV7-8 and TRBJ2-5; D remains unclear. CDR1 is SGHVS, CDR2 FQNEAQ, per germline. Trimming stripped 2 bases from V and 5 bases from J, with 6 bases between. The CDR3 extends over 12 amino acids. As DNA, the CDR3 is TGTGCCAGCAGCTTACCTATGGAGACCCAGTACTTC. This gives the protein CASSLPMETQYF.